The T cell receptor beta chain under discussion was sequenced for a study of T cell repertoires in cytomegalovirus infection. Study summary: Selected CMV epitopes included recently identified HLA-C-restricted ones as well as well-studied HLA-B-restricted ones.

General study points: CMV-specific TCR beta clonotypes restricted by HLA-C dominated the ex vivo response. Identification of carriers of CMV plus the relevant HLA was performed using cumulative public TCR beta family frequency.

MiXCR, applied by TCRdb to the reads, yields one record per CDR3 protein. The sample includes 680,000 or so distinct CDR3 sequences, around 31% of them seen just once. In the case of this clonotype: As yet, its antigen is unknown.

Trimming cost V 4 bases and J 2 bases, with 8 bases left between them. The length of the CDR3 is 13 residues. The chain recombines TRBV12-3 or TRBV12-4 with TRBJ1-2; no reliable D call. This TCR came from a human donor in good health (CMV status not recorded). Some clones in this sample may be carry-over from other donors' samples. The source material was cultured PBMCs, sampled from culture after CMV antigen stimulation. The CDR3 loop is CASSSDPNYGYTF. CDR3 nucleotides: TGTGCCAGCAGTTCTGACCCCAACTATGGCTACACCTTC.